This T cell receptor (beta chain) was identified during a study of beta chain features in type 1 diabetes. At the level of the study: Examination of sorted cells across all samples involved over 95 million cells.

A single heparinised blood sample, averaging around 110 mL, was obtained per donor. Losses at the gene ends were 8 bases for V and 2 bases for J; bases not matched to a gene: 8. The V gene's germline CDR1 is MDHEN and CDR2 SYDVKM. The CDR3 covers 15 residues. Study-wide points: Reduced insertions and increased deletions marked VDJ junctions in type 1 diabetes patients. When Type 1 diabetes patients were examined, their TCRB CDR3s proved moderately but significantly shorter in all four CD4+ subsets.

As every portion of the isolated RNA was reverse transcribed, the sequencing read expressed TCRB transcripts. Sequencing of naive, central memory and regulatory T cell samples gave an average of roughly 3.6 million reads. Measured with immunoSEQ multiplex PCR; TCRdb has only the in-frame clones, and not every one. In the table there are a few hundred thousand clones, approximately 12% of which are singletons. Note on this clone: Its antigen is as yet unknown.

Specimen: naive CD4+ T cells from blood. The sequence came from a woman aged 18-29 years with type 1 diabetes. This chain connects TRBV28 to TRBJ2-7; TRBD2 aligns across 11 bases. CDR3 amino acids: CASLLAGGSTYEQYF. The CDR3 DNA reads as TGTGCCAGCTTGTTAGCGGGAGGGTCAACCTACGAGCAGTACTTC.